This section outlines one T cell receptor (beta chain) sequence together with its context. Its specificity is not known. This entry belongs to a study of T-cell reconstitution after alpha-beta-depleted transplantation in children. Broader study findings: From newly produced T cells came most of the T-cell counts and diversity one year after transplant. Alpha-beta T cells present about two months after transplant were reported to originate from several hundred expanded graft clones. High day-60 TCRbeta diversity in some patients came from surviving recipient T cells and thymic progenitors.

Preparing the TCRbeta library involved the use of unique molecular identifiers. TCRdb redid the calling of the PCR reads with MiXCR, one entry per CDR3 protein. This table holds around 490,000 distinct CDR3 sequences, roughly an eighth found once. V lost 2 bases and J lost 3, with 11 bases in between. The germline gives CDR1 KGHSH, CDR2 LQKENI. CDR3 length: 14 amino acids. The clonotype comes from a female patient aged 2 to 10 who had a stem cell transplant for aplastic anemia, so the T cells may come from the graft donor. The chain links TRBV18 to TRBJ2-7, with D possibly matching TRBD2 (6 bases). This material consisted of PBMCs, mostly from graft donor cells, taken 180 days after TCRalphabeta/CD19-depleted stem cell transplant. CDR3 nucleotide sequence: TGTGCCAGCTCACCATCCGGGAGAGTCTACGAGCAGTACTTC. This translates into CASSPSGRVYEQYF.